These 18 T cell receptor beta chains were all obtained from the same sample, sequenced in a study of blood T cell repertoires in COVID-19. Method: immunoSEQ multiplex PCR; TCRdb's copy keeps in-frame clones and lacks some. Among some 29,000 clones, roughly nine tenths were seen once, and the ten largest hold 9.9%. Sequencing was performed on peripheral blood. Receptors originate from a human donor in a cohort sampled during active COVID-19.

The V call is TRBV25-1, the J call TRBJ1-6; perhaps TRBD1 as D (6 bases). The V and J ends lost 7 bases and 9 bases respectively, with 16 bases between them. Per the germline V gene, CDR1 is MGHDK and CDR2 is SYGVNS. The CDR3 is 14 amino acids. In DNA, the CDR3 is TGTGCCAGCAAATTGGCAGGGGAAAGTTCACCCCTCCACTTT. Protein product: CASKLAGESSPLHF.

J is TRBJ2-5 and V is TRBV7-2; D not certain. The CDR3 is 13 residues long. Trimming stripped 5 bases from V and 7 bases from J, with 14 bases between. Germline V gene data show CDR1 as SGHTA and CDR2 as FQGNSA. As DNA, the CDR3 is TGTGCCAGCAGCGTTATAGGTACGGGGACCCAGTACTTC. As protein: CASSVIGTGTQYF.

The CDR3 spells CASTSTAGGANEKLFF. DNA for the CDR3: TGTGCCAGCACTTCCACGGCCGGGGGGGCTAATGAAAAACTGTTTTTT. V usage is TRBV2 and J usage is TRBJ1-4; tentatively, D is TRBD1 (5 bases). Germline CDR1 and CDR2: SNHLY and FYNNEI. V was pared by 7 bases and J by 3 bases, with 18 bases between. The CDR3 length is 16 residues.

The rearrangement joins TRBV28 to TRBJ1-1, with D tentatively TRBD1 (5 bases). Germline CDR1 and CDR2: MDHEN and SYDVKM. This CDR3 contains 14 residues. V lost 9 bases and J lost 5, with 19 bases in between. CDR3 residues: CASTPGIGFTEAFF. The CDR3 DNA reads TGTGCCAGTACTCCAGGGATAGGGTTTACTGAAGCTTTCTTT.

The CDR3 sequence: CASSKDLSGNSYEQYF. In nucleotides, the CDR3 is TGTGCCAGCAGCAAGGATTTAAGCGGGAACTCCTACGAGCAGTACTTC. The J gene is TRBJ2-7, the V gene TRBV4-2; 7 nucleotides agree with TRBD2. The ends lost 5 bases at V and 0 bases at J; junction bases unmatched: 10. From germline, CDR1 is LGHNA and CDR2 YNFKEQ. CDR3 size: 16 residues.

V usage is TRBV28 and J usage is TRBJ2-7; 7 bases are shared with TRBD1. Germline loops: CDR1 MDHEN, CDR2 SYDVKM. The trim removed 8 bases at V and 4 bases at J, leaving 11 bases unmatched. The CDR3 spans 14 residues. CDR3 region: CASAGTAPSYEQYF. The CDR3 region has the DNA TGTGCCAGCGCCGGGACAGCCCCCTCTTACGAGCAGTACTTC.

CDR3 sequence: CASSQDRGMRTDTQYF. Here the CDR3 DNA reads TGTGCCAGCAGCCAAGATCGAGGCATGAGGACAGATACGCAGTATTTT. The chain couples TRBV3-1 (or the pseudogene TRBV3-2) to TRBJ2-3, with no clear D. Germline CDR1 and CDR2: LGHDT and YNNKEL (reference sequence). The CDR3 consists of 16 residues. Trimming took off 0 bases at V and 3 bases at J, with 13 bases between the two ends.

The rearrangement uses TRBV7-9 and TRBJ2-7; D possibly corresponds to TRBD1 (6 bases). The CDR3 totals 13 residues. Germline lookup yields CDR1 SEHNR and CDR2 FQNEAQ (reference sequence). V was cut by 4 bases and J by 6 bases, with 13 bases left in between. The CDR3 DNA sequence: TGTGCCAGCAGCTCACAGGGCTGGGGCGAGCAGTACTTC. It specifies CASSSQGWGEQYF.

CDR3: CASSPYSGPSGANVLTF. The CDR3 DNA is TGTGCCAGCTCACCATATTCAGGGCCCTCTGGGGCCAACGTCCTGACTTTC. The gene calls are TRBV18 and TRBJ2-6; possibly TRBD1 for D (5 bases). This CDR3 has 17 residues. V lost 2 bases, J lost 0 bases, and 11 bases lay in between. Germline V gene data show CDR1 as KGHSH and CDR2 as LQKENI.

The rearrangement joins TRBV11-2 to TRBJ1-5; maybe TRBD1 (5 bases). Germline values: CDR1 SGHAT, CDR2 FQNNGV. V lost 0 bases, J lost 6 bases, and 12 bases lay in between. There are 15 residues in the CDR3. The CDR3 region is CASSLDITGRQPQHF. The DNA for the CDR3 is TGTGCCAGCAGCTTAGATATTACAGGCCGTCAGCCCCAGCATTTT.

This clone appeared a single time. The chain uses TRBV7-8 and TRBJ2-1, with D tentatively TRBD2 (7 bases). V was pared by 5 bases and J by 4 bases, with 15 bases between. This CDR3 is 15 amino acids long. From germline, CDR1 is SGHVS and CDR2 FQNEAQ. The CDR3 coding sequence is TGTGCCAGCAGCAGAGGGGGGGGCAGGTACAATGAGCAGTTCTTC. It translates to CASSRGGGRYNEQFF.

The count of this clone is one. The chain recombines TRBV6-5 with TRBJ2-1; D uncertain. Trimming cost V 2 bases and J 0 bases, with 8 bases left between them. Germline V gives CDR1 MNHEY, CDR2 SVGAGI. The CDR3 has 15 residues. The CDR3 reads CASSYEPGSYNEQFF. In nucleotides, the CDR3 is TGTGCCAGCAGTTACGAACCGGGCTCCTACAATGAGCAGTTCTTC.

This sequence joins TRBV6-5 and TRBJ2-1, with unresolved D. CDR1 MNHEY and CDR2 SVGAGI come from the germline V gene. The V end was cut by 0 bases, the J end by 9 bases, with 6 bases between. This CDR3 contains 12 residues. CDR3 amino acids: CASSYSNSEQFF. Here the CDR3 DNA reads TGTGCCAGCAGTTACTCGAATAGTGAGCAGTTCTTC.

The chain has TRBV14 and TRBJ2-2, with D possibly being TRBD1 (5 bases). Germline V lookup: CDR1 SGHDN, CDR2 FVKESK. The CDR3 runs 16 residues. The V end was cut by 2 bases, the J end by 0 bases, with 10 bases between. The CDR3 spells CASSQFFRANTGELFF. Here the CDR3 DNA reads TGTGCCAGCAGCCAATTTTTCAGGGCGAACACCGGGGAGCTGTTTTTT.

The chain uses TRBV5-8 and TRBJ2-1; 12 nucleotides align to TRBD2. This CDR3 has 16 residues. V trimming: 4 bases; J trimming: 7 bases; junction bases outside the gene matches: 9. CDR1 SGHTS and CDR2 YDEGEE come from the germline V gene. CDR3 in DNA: TGTGCCAGCAGCAGGGCGAAGCTAGCGGGGGGGAATGAGCAGTTCTTC. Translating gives CASSRAKLAGGNEQFF.

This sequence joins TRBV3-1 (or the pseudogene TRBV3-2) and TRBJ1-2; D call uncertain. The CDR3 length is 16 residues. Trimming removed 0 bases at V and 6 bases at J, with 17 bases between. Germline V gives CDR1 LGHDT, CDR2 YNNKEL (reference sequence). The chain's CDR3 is CASSQDSRPRGNGYTF. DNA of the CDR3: TGTGCCAGCAGCCAAGATTCGCGACCCCGGGGAAATGGCTACACCTTC.

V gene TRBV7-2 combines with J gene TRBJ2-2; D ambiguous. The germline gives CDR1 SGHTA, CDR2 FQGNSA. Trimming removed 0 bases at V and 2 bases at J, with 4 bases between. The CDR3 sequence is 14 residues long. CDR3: CASSLAANTGELFF. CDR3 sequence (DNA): TGTGCCAGCAGCTTAGCGGCTAACACCGGGGAGCTGTTTTTT.

The CDR3 DNA is TGTGCCAGCAGCTTGGGACTAGCGGGGAGAGAGACCCAGTACTTC. This translates into CASSLGLAGRETQYF. This chain joins TRBV5-4 and TRBJ2-5; 11 bases line up with TRBD2. The junction had 2 bases not matched to a gene; V was cut back by 0 bases and J by 4 bases. CDR1 and CDR2 (germline): SGHNT, YYREEE (reference sequence). The CDR3 has 15 amino acids. Combining the CDR3 with reference TRBV5-4 and TRBJ2-5 gives the whole variable domain ETGVTQSPTHLIKTRGQQVTLRCSSQSGHNTVSWYQQALGQGPQFIFQYYREEENGRGNFPPRFSGLQFPNYSSELNVNALELDDSALYLCASSLGLAGRETQYFGPGTRLLVL.